The entry below describes one T cell receptor (beta chain). Germline CDR1 and CDR2: SGHTA and FQGNSA. Deletions cut 6 bases from V and 5 bases from J, with 16 bases between. The CDR3 length is 14 residues. A J-beta primer mix and a sample-barcoded 5' primer were used in a second PCR of roughly 6 to 11 cycles. TCRdb processed the 5' RACE reads anew with MiXCR; each CDR3 protein has one entry. The sample consists of some 700,000 distinct CDR3 sequences, 22% of them appearing once. This sample was taken from a study of blood T cells in healthy people across ages. Sequenced: blood. The sequence was obtained from a man aged 65 to 85 in good health. The rearrangement links TRBV7-2 to TRBJ2-5; D possibly matches TRBD1 or TRBD2 (6 bases each). In DNA, the CDR3 is TGTGCCAGCAGGGGGTCGGGGGCCGTCGAGACCCAGTACTTC. Protein sequence: CASRGSGAVETQYF.